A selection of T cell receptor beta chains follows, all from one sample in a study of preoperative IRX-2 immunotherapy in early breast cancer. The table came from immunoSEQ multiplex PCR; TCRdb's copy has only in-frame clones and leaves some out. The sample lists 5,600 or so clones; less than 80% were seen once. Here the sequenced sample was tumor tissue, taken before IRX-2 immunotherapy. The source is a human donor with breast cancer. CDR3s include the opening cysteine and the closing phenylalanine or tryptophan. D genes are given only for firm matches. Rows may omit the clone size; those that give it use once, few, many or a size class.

cdr3_nt: TGTGCCAGCAGCCGCACGGGTAGCAGATACAATGAGCAGTTCTTC
cdr3_aa: CASSRTGSRYNEQFF
v_call: TRBV11-3
d_call: -
clone_size: medium-sized
j_call: TRBJ2-1

cdr3_nt: TGTGCCAGTAGTTCAGGACTAGCGGGAGTGGGCAATGAGCAGTTCTTC
cdr3_aa: CASSSGLAGVGNEQFF
v_call: TRBV19
d_call: TRBD2
clone_size: few
j_call: TRBJ2-1

cdr3_nt: TGCGCCAGCAGCACCCTCTTGGGGGACACCGGGGAGCTGTTTTTT
cdr3_aa: CASSTLLGDTGELFF
v_call: TRBV23-1
d_call: -
clone_size: -
j_call: TRBJ2-2

cdr3_nt: TGTGCCAGCAGTTCGGCCGCGACAGGGAATCAGCCCCAGCATTTT
cdr3_aa: CASSSAATGNQPQHF
v_call: TRBV11-3
d_call: TRBD1
clone_size: -
j_call: TRBJ1-5

cdr3_nt: TGTGCCAGCAGACGGACAGGGCCCTCCTACGAGCAGTACTTC
cdr3_aa: CASRRTGPSYEQYF
v_call: TRBV6-8
d_call: TRBD1
clone_size: -
j_call: TRBJ2-7

cdr3_nt: TGTGCCAGTAGTATGGACAGAGACACTGAAGCTTTCTTT
cdr3_aa: CASSMDRDTEAFF
v_call: TRBV19
d_call: -
clone_size: -
j_call: TRBJ1-1

cdr3_nt: TGTGCCAGCAGCCCGGGACAGCCTAATGAGCAGTTCTTC
cdr3_aa: CASSPGQPNEQFF
v_call: TRBV7-1
d_call: TRBD1
clone_size: -
j_call: TRBJ2-1

cdr3_nt: TGTGCCAGCACCCTGGTTGGGGAGGGCACCGGGGAGCTGTTTTTT
cdr3_aa: CASTLVGEGTGELFF
v_call: TRBV12-5
d_call: TRBD2
clone_size: few
j_call: TRBJ2-2

cdr3_nt: TGTGCCAGCGGGACAGAAGTTGACACCGGGGAGCTGTTTTTT
cdr3_aa: CASGTEVDTGELFF
v_call: TRBV11-3
d_call: TRBD1
clone_size: -
j_call: TRBJ2-2

cdr3_nt: TGTGCCAGCTCACCACTAGGGCCTCCGGATGAAAAACTGTTTTTT
cdr3_aa: CASSPLGPPDEKLFF
v_call: TRBV18
d_call: -
clone_size: few
j_call: TRBJ1-4

cdr3_nt: TGTGCCAGCAGCCGAGGGGGCGCGGGCACTGAAGCTTTCTTT
cdr3_aa: CASSRGGAGTEAFF
v_call: TRBV9
d_call: TRBD1
clone_size: -
j_call: TRBJ1-1

cdr3_nt: TGTGCCAGCAGTTCACTTCAACCCACAGATACGCAGTATTTT
cdr3_aa: CASSSLQPTDTQYF
v_call: TRBV28
d_call: -
clone_size: -
j_call: TRBJ2-3

cdr3_nt: TGTGCCAGCACCCAAGGACAGTATGGCTACACCTTC
cdr3_aa: CASTQGQYGYTF
v_call: TRBV6-8
d_call: -
clone_size: few
j_call: TRBJ1-2

cdr3_nt: TGTGCCAGTACGCGACCCGGACTAGCGGGTTTCACCGGGGAGCTGTTTTTT
cdr3_aa: CASTRPGLAGFTGELFF
v_call: TRBV19
d_call: TRBD2
clone_size: -
j_call: TRBJ2-2

cdr3_nt: TGTGCCAGCAGTCCCATTGGACTGATCGGACCCTCGTACGAGCAGTACTTC
cdr3_aa: CASSPIGLIGPSYEQYF
v_call: TRBV6-9
d_call: -
clone_size: -
j_call: TRBJ2-7

cdr3_nt: TGTGCCAGCAGCCTACTTACAGGGACTCCAAGTCAAGAGACCCAGTACTTC
cdr3_aa: CASSLLTGTPSQETQYF
v_call: TRBV11-3
d_call: -
clone_size: -
j_call: TRBJ2-5

cdr3_nt: TGTGCCACCAGCCCCGGGCCTTCTAGCACAGATACGCAGTATTTT
cdr3_aa: CATSPGPSSTDTQYF
v_call: TRBV15
d_call: -
clone_size: -
j_call: TRBJ2-3

cdr3_nt: TGTGCCAGCAGTTTCCCCGGGACAGCGGAAAAACTGTTTTTT
cdr3_aa: CASSFPGTAEKLFF
v_call: TRBV28
d_call: TRBD1
clone_size: -
j_call: TRBJ1-4

cdr3_nt: TGTGCCAGCTCACCAAACAACTTTCTCATCGGGGAGCTGTTTTTT
cdr3_aa: CASSPNNFLIGELFF
v_call: TRBV18
d_call: -
clone_size: -
j_call: TRBJ2-2

cdr3_nt: TGTGCCAGCCGAACATCAGGGCGGGAGAAACTCGAGCAGTACTTC
cdr3_aa: CASRTSGREKLEQYF
v_call: TRBV6-8
d_call: TRBD2
clone_size: -
j_call: TRBJ2-7

cdr3_nt: TGTGCCAGCAGTTACAACATAATTCAGCCCCAGCATTTT
cdr3_aa: CASSYNIIQPQHF
v_call: TRBV6-8
d_call: -
clone_size: -
j_call: TRBJ1-5